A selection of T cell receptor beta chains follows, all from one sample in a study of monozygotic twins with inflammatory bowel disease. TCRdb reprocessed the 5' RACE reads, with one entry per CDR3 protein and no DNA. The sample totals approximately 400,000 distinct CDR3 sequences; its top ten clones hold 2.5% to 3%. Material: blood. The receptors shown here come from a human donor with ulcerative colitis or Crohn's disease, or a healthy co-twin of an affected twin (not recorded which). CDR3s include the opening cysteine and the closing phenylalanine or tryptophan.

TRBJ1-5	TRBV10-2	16	CASSLDTYDSNQPQHF
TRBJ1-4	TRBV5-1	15	CASTRRDSTNEKLFF
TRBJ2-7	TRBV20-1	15	CSARDGGGSYDEQYF
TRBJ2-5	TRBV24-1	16	CATSDPGQGLGETQYF
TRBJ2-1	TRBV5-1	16	CASSSHWGSSYNEQFF
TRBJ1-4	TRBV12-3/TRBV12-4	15	CASRSERDTTEKLFF
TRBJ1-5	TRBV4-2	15	CASSRDRASNQPQHF
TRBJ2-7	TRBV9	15	CASSDTGTGDYEQYF
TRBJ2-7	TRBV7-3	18	CASSLIAAAGTGTYEQYF
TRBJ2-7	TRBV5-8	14	CASSLALAVNEQYF
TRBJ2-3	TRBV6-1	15	CASSDRDRSTDTQYF
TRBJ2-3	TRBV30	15	CAWNAGQASTDTQYF